This T cell receptor (beta chain) was documented in a study of T cells after yellow fever vaccination. Overall study: In the case of low-cell-number fractions, SMART-Seq v4 Ultra Low Input was used for preparation. General study findings and limits: In post-booster samples, most primary-vaccination clones reappeared (roughly 96% CD4, around 87% CD8).

A single record per CDR3 protein comes from TCRdb applying MiXCR to the 5' RACE reads. The profile covers a few hundred thousand distinct CDR3 sequences, with around 20% appearing a single time and roughly a sixth taken by the ten largest. In its sample, this clonotype was seen many times. Its antigen remains unknown. Germline V gene sequence: CDR1 DFQATT, CDR2 SNEGSKA (reference sequence). The CDR3 has 13 amino acids. V was clipped by 6 bases and J by 4 bases, with 15 bases between them. Sequences were derived from PBMCs, sampled before the yellow fever booster vaccination. This receptor was identified in a man aged 18 to 29 who received the YFV17D yellow fever vaccine. The rearrangement uses TRBV20-1 and TRBJ1-2; D unclear. The CDR3 nucleotides read TGCAGTGCGCAGGATCATTCTGGCTATGGCTACACCTTC. Its translation is CSAQDHSGYGYTF.